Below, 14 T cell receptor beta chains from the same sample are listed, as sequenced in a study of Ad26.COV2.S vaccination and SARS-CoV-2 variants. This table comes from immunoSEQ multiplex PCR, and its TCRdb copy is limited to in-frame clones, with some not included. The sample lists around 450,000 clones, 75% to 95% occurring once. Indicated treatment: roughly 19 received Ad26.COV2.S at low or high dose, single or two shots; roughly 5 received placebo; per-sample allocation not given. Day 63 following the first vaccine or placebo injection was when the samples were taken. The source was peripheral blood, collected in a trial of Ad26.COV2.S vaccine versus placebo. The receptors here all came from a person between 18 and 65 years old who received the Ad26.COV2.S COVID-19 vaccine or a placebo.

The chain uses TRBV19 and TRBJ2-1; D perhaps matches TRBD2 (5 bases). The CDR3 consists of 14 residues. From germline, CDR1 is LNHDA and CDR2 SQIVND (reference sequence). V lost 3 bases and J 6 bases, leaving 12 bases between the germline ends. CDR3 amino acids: CASSMEVALNEQFF. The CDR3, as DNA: TGTGCCAGTAGTATGGAGGTAGCCCTCAATGAGCAGTTCTTC.

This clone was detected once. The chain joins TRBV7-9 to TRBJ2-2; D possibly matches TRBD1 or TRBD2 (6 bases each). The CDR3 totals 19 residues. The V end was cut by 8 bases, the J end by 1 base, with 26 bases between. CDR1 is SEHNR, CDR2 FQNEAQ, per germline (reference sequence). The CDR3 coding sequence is TGTGCCAGCTTTTCCCCTGTTCCGGGGGCGAATTTGAACACCGGGGAGCTGTTTTTT. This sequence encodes CASFSPVPGANLNTGELFF.

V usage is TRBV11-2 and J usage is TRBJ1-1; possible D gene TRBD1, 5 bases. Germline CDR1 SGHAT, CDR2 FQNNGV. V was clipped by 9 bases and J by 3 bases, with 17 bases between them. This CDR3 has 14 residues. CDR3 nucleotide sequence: TGTGCCAGTCTCCCCACGGGGGGTTACACTGAAGCTTTCTTT. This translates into CASLPTGGYTEAFF. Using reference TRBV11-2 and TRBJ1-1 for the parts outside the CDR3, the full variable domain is EAGVAQSPRYKIIEKRQSVAFWCNPISGHATLYWYQQILGQGPKLLIQFQNNGVVDDSQLPKDRFSAERLKGVDSTLKIQPAKLEDSAVYLCASLPTGGYTEAFFGQGTRLTVV.

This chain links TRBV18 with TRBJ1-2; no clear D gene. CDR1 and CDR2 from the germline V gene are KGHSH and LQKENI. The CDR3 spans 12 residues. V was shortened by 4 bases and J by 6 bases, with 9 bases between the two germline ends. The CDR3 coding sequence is TGTGCCAGCTCACTTTACGGCGATGGCTACACCTTC. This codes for CASSLYGDGYTF.

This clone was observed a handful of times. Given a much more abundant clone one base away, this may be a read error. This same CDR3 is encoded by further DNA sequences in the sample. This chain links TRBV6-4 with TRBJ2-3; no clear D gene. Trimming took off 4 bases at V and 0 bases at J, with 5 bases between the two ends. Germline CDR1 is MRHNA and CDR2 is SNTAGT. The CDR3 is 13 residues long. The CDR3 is CASSGGSTDTQYF. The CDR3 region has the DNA TGTGCCAGCAGTGGGGGTAGCACAGATACGCAGTATTTT.

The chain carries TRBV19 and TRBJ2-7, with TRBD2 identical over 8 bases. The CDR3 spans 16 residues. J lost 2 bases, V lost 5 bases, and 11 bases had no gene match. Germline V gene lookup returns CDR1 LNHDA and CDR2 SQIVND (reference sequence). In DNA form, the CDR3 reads TGTGCCAGTAGTCCTCTCACTAGCGGAGGGACCTACGAGCAGTACTTC. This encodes CASSPLTSGGTYEQYF.

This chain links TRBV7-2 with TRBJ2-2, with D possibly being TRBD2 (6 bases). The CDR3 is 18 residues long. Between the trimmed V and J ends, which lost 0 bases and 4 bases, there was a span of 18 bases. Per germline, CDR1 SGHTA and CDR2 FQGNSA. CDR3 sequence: CASSLAIFVAGLTGELFF. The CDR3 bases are TGTGCCAGCAGCTTAGCGATTTTCGTGGCGGGACTCACCGGGGAGCTGTTTTTT.

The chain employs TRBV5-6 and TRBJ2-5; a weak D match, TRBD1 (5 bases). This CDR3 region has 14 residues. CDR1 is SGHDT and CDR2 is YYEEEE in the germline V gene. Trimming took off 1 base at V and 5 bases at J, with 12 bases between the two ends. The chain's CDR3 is CASSLSRVGETQYF. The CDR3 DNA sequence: TGTGCCAGCAGCTTGAGCAGGGTCGGGGAGACCCAGTACTTC. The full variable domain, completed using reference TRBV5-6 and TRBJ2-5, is DAGVTQSPTHLIKTRGQQVTLRCSPKSGHDTVSWYQQALGQGPQFIFQYYEEEERQRGNFPDRFSGHQFPNYSSELNVNALLLGDSALYLCASSLSRVGETQYFGPGTRLLVL.

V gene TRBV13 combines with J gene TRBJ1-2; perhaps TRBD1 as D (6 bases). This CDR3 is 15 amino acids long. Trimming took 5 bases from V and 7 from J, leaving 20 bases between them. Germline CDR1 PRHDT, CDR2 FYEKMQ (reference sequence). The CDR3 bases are TGTGCCAGCAGCCCGAGTTTCCCCTGGGGGCGTGGCTACACCTTC. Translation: CASSPSFPWGRGYTF.

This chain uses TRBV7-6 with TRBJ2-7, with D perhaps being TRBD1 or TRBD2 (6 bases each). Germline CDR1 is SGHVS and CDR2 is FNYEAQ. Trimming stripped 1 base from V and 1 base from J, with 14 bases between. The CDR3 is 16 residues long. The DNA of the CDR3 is TGTGCCAGCAGCTTAGAGGGGGGCAGAGGGTCCTACGAGCAGTACTTC. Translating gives CASSLEGGRGSYEQYF.

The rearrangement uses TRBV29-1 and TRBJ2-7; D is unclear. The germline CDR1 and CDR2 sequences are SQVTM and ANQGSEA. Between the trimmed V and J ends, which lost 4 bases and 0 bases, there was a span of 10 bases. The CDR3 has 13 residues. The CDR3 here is CSVVPTLSYEQYF. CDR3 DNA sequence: TGCAGCGTTGTCCCCACGCTCTCCTACGAGCAGTACTTC.

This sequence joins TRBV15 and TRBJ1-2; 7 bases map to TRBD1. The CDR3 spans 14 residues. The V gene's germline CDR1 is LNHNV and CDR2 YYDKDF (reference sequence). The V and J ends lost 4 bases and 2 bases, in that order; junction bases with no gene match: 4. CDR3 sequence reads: CATSILGGNYGYTF. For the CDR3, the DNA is TGTGCCACCAGCATACTAGGGGGCAACTATGGCTACACCTTC.

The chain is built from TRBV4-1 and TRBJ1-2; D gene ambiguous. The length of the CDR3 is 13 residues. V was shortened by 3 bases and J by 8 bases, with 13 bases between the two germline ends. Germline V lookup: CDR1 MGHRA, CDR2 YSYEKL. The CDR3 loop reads CASSHPVTGGYTF. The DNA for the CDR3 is TGCGCCAGCAGCCACCCGGTCACGGGGGGCTACACCTTC.

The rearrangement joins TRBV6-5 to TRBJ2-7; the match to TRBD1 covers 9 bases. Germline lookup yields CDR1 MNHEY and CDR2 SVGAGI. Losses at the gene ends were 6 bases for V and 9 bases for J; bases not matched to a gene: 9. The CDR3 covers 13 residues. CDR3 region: CASSPGQGMSQYF. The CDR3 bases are TGTGCCAGCAGCCCGGGACAGGGTATGTCGCAGTACTTC.